The 16 T cell receptor beta chains in this list originate from one sample, sequenced in a study of T-cell reconstitution after alpha-beta-depleted transplantation in children. Preparation of the TCRbeta library involved a method that used unique molecular identifiers. TCRdb itself ran the PCR reads through MiXCR, one entry per CDR3 protein. The sample has 540,000 or so distinct CDR3 sequences; 20% to 25% are singletons. Here the sequenced sample was PBMCs, mostly from graft donor cells, taken 360 days after TCRalphabeta/CD19-depleted stem cell transplant. The receptors come from a boy in the first two years of life who had a stem cell transplant for acute myeloid leukemia, so the T cells may come from the graft donor.

This clonotype was detected ten times or more. V and J are TRBV28 and TRBJ1-1, with D perhaps matching TRBD1 (5 bases). Trimming removed 6 bases from V and 3 bases from J, with 14 bases in between. Germline loops: CDR1 MDHEN, CDR2 SYDVKM. The CDR3 consists of 14 residues. DNA of the CDR3: TGTGCCAGCAGCCTCCAGGGCGGGTACACTGAAGCTTTCTTT. This encodes CASSLQGGYTEAFF.

A few counts support this clonotype. The rearrangement uses TRBV11-2 and TRBJ2-2; maybe TRBD1 (6 bases). CDR3 length: 12 residues. Germline V gives CDR1 SGHAT, CDR2 FQNNGV. V gave up 3 bases and J gave up 9 bases, with 8 bases separating them. The CDR3 DNA is TGTGCCAGCAGCTTTGGACAGAGGGAGCTGTTTTTT. Translation: CASSFGQRELFF.

This chain links TRBV20-1 with TRBJ2-5; TRBD1 might be the D (6 bases). Trimming removed 6 bases from V and 5 bases from J, with 13 bases in between. CDR1 is DFQATT and CDR2 is SNEGSKA in the germline V gene (reference sequence). This CDR3 spans 12 amino acids. In DNA, the CDR3 is TGCAGTGCGACACAGGGTTCCGAGACCCAGTACTTC. Its translation: CSATQGSETQYF.

In its sample, this clonotype was seen a few times. The rearrangement uses TRBV20-1 and TRBJ2-3; a weak D match, TRBD1 (5 bases). CDR1 is DFQATT and CDR2 is SNEGSKA in the germline V gene (reference sequence). The CDR3 totals 12 residues. V lost 6 bases and J 1 base, leaving 8 bases between the germline ends. CDR3 sequence reads: CSAQQGTDTQYF. For the CDR3, the DNA is TGCAGTGCCCAACAGGGCACAGATACGCAGTATTTT.

This clonotype was counted between two and nine times. The V and J genes are TRBV7-2 and TRBJ2-2; the match to TRBD1 covers 8 bases. The CDR3 totals 15 residues. V was clipped by 5 bases and J by 2 bases; unmatched bases: 4. The germline CDR1 and CDR2 sequences are SGHTA and FQGNSA. CDR3 sequence: CASSPRGLNTGELFF. The DNA for the CDR3 is TGTGCCAGCAGCCCCAGGGGGCTCAACACCGGGGAGCTGTTTTTT.

This clonotype was observed a few times. The chain carries TRBV20-1 and TRBJ1-2; D remains ambiguous. The V end lost 0 bases, the J end lost 3 bases, and 17 bases lay between the germline ends. The CDR3 spans 16 residues. Germline V gene sequence: CDR1 DFQATT, CDR2 SNEGSKA (reference sequence). This CDR3 reads CSARDWSHPRDYGYTF. The CDR3 DNA reads as TGCAGTGCTAGAGATTGGTCTCATCCAAGGGACTATGGCTACACCTTC.

V gene TRBV20-1 combines with J gene TRBJ1-5; 7 bases are a match to TRBD1. The CDR3 has 17 amino acids. The germline gives CDR1 DFQATT, CDR2 SNEGSKA (reference sequence). The ends lost 1 base at V and 5 bases at J; junction bases unmatched: 14. CDR3 nucleotides: TGCAGTGCTAGAGTAGCCTTAGGGCAGGGGGGCGATCAGCCCCAGCATTTT. This encodes CSARVALGQGGDQPQHF.

V is TRBV7-6 and J is TRBJ2-5; 7 bases map to TRBD1. The CDR3 has 15 residues. The J segment lost 4 bases and the V segment lost 5 bases, leaving 10 bases of the junction unmatched. Germline lookup yields CDR1 SGHVS and CDR2 FNYEAQ. The CDR3 loop reads CASSPPRDRGETQYF. DNA of the CDR3: TGTGCCAGCAGCCCCCCCCGGGACAGAGGAGAGACCCAGTACTTC.

This clonotype was counted many times. This chain connects TRBV12-3 or TRBV12-4 to TRBJ1-1; D is uncertain. The CDR3 covers 14 residues. V was shortened by 5 bases and J by 0 bases, with 10 bases between the two germline ends. As DNA, the CDR3 is TGTGCCAGCAGTAAGCATGAACTGAACACTGAAGCTTTCTTT. It yields the protein CASSKHELNTEAFF.

The sample holds many counts of this clonotype. The chain couples TRBV20-1 to TRBJ2-5; D ambiguous. This CDR3 region has 10 residues. Per the germline V gene, CDR1 is DFQATT and CDR2 is SNEGSKA (reference sequence). V was clipped by 7 bases and J by 5 bases, with 8 bases between them. The CDR3 DNA sequence: TGCAGTGGGCTGCGGGAGACCCAGTACTTC. Translating gives CSGLRETQYF.

In this sample, this clonotype turned up a few times. The chain has TRBV6-5 and TRBJ2-7; D remains unclear. The V end lost 0 bases, the J end lost 2 bases, and 14 bases lay between the germline ends. This CDR3 has 16 amino acids. Germline V gives CDR1 MNHEY, CDR2 SVGAGI. The CDR3 is CASSYSKGLFPYEQYF. The CDR3 bases are TGTGCCAGCAGTTACTCGAAGGGCCTTTTTCCCTACGAGCAGTACTTC.

This clonotype was counted many times. The rearrangement uses TRBV20-1 and TRBJ1-4; tentative D call: TRBD1 (5 bases). Germline V lookup: CDR1 DFQATT, CDR2 SNEGSKA (reference sequence). This CDR3 is built from 11 residues. Trimming took 6 bases from V and 9 from J, leaving 11 bases between them. The CDR3 loop is CSANAGQKLFF. The DNA of the CDR3 is TGCAGTGCCAACGCGGGACAAAAACTGTTTTTT.

This clonotype was counted at least ten times. The gene calls are TRBV20-1 and TRBJ1-5, with D perhaps matching TRBD1 (5 bases). The V end was cut by 1 base, the J end by 1 base, with 14 bases between. The CDR3 has 16 amino acids. Germline-derived CDR1 and CDR2 are DFQATT and SNEGSKA (reference sequence). In nucleotides, the CDR3 is TGCAGTGCTAGAGCCCTCTTGGGGGGGAGCAATCAGCCCCAGCATTTT. It yields the protein CSARALLGGSNQPQHF.

V is TRBV6-1 and J is TRBJ2-3; a weak D match, TRBD2 (5 bases). With 6 bases removed from V and 0 bases from J, the gap between germline ends came to 10 bases. Germline V gene sequence: CDR1 MNHNS, CDR2 SASEGT. The length of the CDR3 is 14 residues. CDR3 sequence: CASRVGVSTDTQYF. Written as DNA, the CDR3 is TGTGCCAGCAGAGTCGGGGTCAGCACAGATACGCAGTATTTT.

This clonotype was counted a few times. V is TRBV6-5 and J is TRBJ1-4, with D unresolved. Per germline, CDR1 MNHEY and CDR2 SVGAGI. Between the trimmed V and J ends, which lost 0 bases and 6 bases, there was a span of 14 bases. This CDR3 has 16 residues. The CDR3 nucleotides read TGTGCCAGCAGTTACTCTTCCGGGAAGGGCTATGAAAAACTGTTTTTT. It specifies CASSYSSGKGYEKLFF.

This clonotype was detected ten times or more. The chain combines TRBV7-2 with TRBJ1-5; 7 nucleotides line up with TRBD1. The germline V gene encodes CDR1 SGHTA and CDR2 FQGNSA. This CDR3 comprises 13 residues. The junction had 3 bases not matched to a gene; V was cut back by 5 bases and J by 5 bases. The CDR3 protein is CASSRQGHQPQHF. The CDR3 nucleotides read TGTGCCAGCAGCCGACAGGGACATCAGCCCCAGCATTTT.